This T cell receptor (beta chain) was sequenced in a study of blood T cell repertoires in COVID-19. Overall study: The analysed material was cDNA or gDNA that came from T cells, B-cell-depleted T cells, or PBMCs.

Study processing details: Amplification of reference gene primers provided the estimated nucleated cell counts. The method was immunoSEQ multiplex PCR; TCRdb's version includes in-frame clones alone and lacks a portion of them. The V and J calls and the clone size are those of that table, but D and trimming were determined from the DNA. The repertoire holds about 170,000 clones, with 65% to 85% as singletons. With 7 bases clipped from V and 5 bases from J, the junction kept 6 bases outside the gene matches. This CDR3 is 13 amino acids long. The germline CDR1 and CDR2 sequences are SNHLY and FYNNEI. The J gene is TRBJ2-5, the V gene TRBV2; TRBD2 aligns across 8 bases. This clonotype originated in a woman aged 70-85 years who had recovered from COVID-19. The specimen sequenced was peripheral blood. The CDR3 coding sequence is TGTGCCAGCAACCGGGGGGGGCTTGAGACCCAGTACTTC. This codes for CASNRGGLETQYF.